Below are 27 T cell receptor beta chains sequenced from a single sample in a study of cytomegalovirus exposure and HLA in healthy donors. Use of 60 Vbeta and 13 Jbeta primers characterized the PCR. TCRdb keeps only in-frame clones here, not all; method: immunoSEQ multiplex PCR. The data contain some 150,000 clones, 80% to 90% of them singletons. The source material was PBMCs. These receptors all stem from a woman aged 30 to 39 in good health and CMV-seropositive.

This clone has more than one count but fewer than ten. V usage is TRBV7-9 and J usage is TRBJ1-1; TRBD1 aligns across 10 bases. CDR1 SEHNR and CDR2 FQNEAQ come from the germline V gene (reference sequence). Germline trimming cut 4 bases from V and 4 bases from J; bases unmatched to any gene: 6. CDR3 size: 15 residues. The CDR3 sequence: CASSSSGQGVTEAFF. CDR3 coding DNA: TGTGCCAGCAGCTCGTCAGGACAGGGGGTCACTGAAGCTTTCTTT.

This clone was observed a single time. This chain joins TRBV7-9 and TRBJ2-3, with 7 bases aligning to TRBD1. The germline V gene encodes CDR1 SEHNR and CDR2 FQNEAQ (reference sequence). The V gene end was trimmed by 3 bases and the J gene end by 2 bases; junction bases not matched to a gene: 2. This CDR3 is built from 14 residues. CDR3 sequence reads: CASSLGQLTDTQYF. The CDR3 nucleotides are TGTGCCAGCAGCTTGGGACAGCTCACAGATACGCAGTATTTT.

This clone was found once. The V gene is TRBV6-5, the J gene TRBJ1-5; 9 nucleotides line up with TRBD1. This CDR3 spans 15 amino acids. Germline trimming cut 4 bases from V and 4 bases from J; bases unmatched to any gene: 5. The germline V gene has CDR1 MNHEY and CDR2 SVGAGI. CDR3 protein: CASSSAGTGNQPQHF. The CDR3 nucleotides read TGTGCCAGCAGTTCCGCCGGGACAGGGAATCAGCCCCAGCATTTT.

The rearrangement uses TRBV27 and TRBJ2-7; 10 positions match TRBD1. This CDR3 spans 16 amino acids. The ends lost 3 bases at V and 5 bases at J; junction bases unmatched: 10. The V gene's germline CDR1 is MNHEY and CDR2 SMNVEV (reference sequence). The CDR3 sequence is CASSFKGQGVSHEQYF. CDR3 nucleotides: TGTGCCAGCAGTTTTAAAGGACAGGGGGTTTCCCACGAGCAGTACTTC.

V gene TRBV7-2 combines with J gene TRBJ1-5; 9 bases are shared with TRBD1. V gave up 4 bases and J gave up 7 bases; unmatched junction bases: 5. This CDR3 contains 14 residues. Germline V CDR1 and CDR2: SGHTA, FQGNSA. This chain's CDR3 is CASSSQGARQPQHF. Written as DNA, the CDR3 is TGTGCCAGCAGCTCACAGGGGGCGCGGCAGCCCCAGCATTTT.

The J gene is TRBJ2-3, the V gene TRBV5-1, with 8 nucleotides matching TRBD2. The CDR3 is 16 residues long. Germline V lookup: CDR1 SGHRS, CDR2 YFSETQ. Trimming removed 4 bases from V and 7 bases from J; junction bases left unmatched: 14. CDR3 residues: CASSMGTSGASNTQYF. The CDR3 DNA is TGCGCCAGCAGCATGGGTACTAGCGGAGCCTCTAATACGCAGTATTTT.

This CDR3 is CASSDPRGGDTEAFF. The CDR3 nucleotides read TGTGCCAGCAGTGACCCCAGGGGAGGGGACACTGAAGCTTTCTTT. The genes are TRBV25-1 and TRBJ1-1; D is perhaps TRBD1 (6 bases). The CDR3 is 15 amino acids. The V gene lost 3 bases and the J gene lost 3 bases, with 14 bases spanning the gap. Germline CDR1 reads MGHDK; CDR2 reads SYGVNS. Filled out from reference TRBV25-1 and TRBJ1-1, the complete variable domain reads EADIYQTPRYLVIGTGKKITLECSQTMGHDKMYWYQQDPGMELHLIHYSYGVNSTEKGDLSSESTVSRIRTEHFPLTLESARPSHTSQYLCASSDPRGGDTEAFFGQGTRLTVV.

This rearrangement joins TRBV10-3 to TRBJ1-1; tentative D call: TRBD1 (6 bases). Deletions cut 3 bases from V and 3 bases from J, with 14 bases between. There are 15 residues in the CDR3. Germline CDR1 is ENHRY and CDR2 is SYGVKD. Here the CDR3 DNA reads TGTGCCATCAGTGACTACCGTGAGGGGGACACTGAAGCTTTCTTT. It codes for CAISDYREGDTEAFF.

The chain links TRBV28 to TRBJ2-1; 12 bases fit TRBD2. Trimming took 6 bases from V and 2 from J; bases not matched to a gene: 5. From germline, CDR1 is MDHEN and CDR2 SYDVKM. CDR3 length: 16 residues. The DNA of the CDR3 is TGTGCCAGCAGACCTCCTAGCGGGGGGGCCTACAATGAGCAGTTCTTC. It codes for CASRPPSGGAYNEQFF.

The gene calls are TRBV18 and TRBJ2-7, with 8 bases matching TRBD1. Germline-derived CDR1 and CDR2 are KGHSH and LQKENI. V gave up 6 bases and J gave up 0 bases; unmatched junction bases: 10. CDR3 size: 16 residues. CDR3 protein: CASSPARDRSSYEQYF. CDR3 DNA: TGTGCCAGCTCTCCCGCTCGGGACAGGAGCTCCTACGAGCAGTACTTC.

The chain uses TRBV6-5 and TRBJ1-2, with a possible D match to TRBD1 (6 bases). The CDR3 runs to 13 residues. CDR1 and CDR2 (germline): MNHEY, SVGAGI. Deletions cut 6 bases from V and 7 bases from J, with 15 bases between. The CDR3 region has the DNA TGTGCCAGCAGGGTGGGGGCAGGTGGTGGCTACACCTTC. It encodes CASRVGAGGGYTF.

As to this clone: In the same sample, other DNA sequences code for this CDR3. V is TRBV6-1 and J is TRBJ1-2; no clear D gene. The ends were cut back, 2 bases at V and 5 bases at J, with 6 bases in the middle. Germline V CDR1 and CDR2: MNHNS, SASEGT. The CDR3 contains 12 residues. The CDR3 DNA reads TGTGCCAGCAGTGAACGGGGTTATGGCTACACCTTC. It codes for CASSERGYGYTF.

CDR3 in DNA: TGTGCCAGCAGCCCGGGACTAGCGGGGGGGCAGGATGAGCAGTTCTTC. Encoded protein: CASSPGLAGGQDEQFF. The V gene is TRBV7-7, the J gene TRBJ2-1; 16 nucleotides agree with TRBD2. The CDR3 has 16 amino acids. J was trimmed by 8 bases and V by 5 bases; bases with no gene match: 6. Germline lookup yields CDR1 SSHAT and CDR2 FNYEAQ (reference sequence).

This clone was seen more than once but under ten times. This chain uses TRBV6-4 with TRBJ2-1; 7 bases line up with TRBD2. The J segment lost 8 bases and the V segment lost 3 bases, leaving 10 bases of the junction unmatched. The germline V gene has CDR1 MRHNA and CDR2 SNTAGT. The CDR3 is made up of 15 amino acids. The CDR3 loop is CASSEGAGSGDEQFF. The CDR3 bases are TGTGCCAGCAGTGAAGGAGCGGGGTCCGGGGATGAGCAGTTCTTC.

The V call is TRBV11-2, the J call TRBJ1-2; D is perhaps TRBD1 (6 bases). The ends were cut back, 6 bases at V and 3 bases at J, with 20 bases in the middle. CDR3 length equals 16 residues. Germline V gene sequence: CDR1 SGHAT, CDR2 FQNNGV. DNA of the CDR3: TGTGCCAGCAGGAACGTTACAGGGAGGGGGTACTATGGCTACACCTTC. This encodes CASRNVTGRGYYGYTF.

The J gene is TRBJ1-2, the V gene TRBV9; D is ambiguous. The germline V gene encodes CDR1 SGDLS and CDR2 YYNGEE. The CDR3 covers 16 residues. With 0 bases removed from V and 2 bases from J, the gap between germline ends came to 14 bases. CDR3 bases: TGTGCCAGCAGCGTAGGAGTAGGTGGAGAGAACTATGGCTACACCTTC. Translated, it gives CASSVGVGGENYGYTF.

This rearrangement joins TRBV7-3 to TRBJ2-2; weak D call: TRBD1 (5 bases). Germline V gene sequence: CDR1 SGHTA, CDR2 FQGTGA. There are 15 residues in the CDR3. V dropped 5 bases and J dropped 5 bases, with 15 bases sitting between them. This chain's CDR3 is CASSPTPGKTGELFF. CDR3 nucleotides: TGTGCCAGCAGCCCTACCCCAGGGAAGACCGGGGAGCTGTTTTTT.

This clone appeared once. The rearrangement uses TRBV7-9 and TRBJ2-1; 8 bases line up with TRBD2. Germline V gene data show CDR1 as SEHNR and CDR2 as FQNEAQ (reference sequence). V shed 2 bases and J 8 bases; nucleotides not matched to a gene: 17. This CDR3 is 18 amino acids long. In DNA, the CDR3 is TGTGCCAGCAGCTTACCCACTCAGTCGGCGGGGGGTTTCGATGAGCAGTTCTTC. It specifies CASSLPTQSAGGFDEQFF.

V and J are TRBV5-1 and TRBJ2-7, with D tentatively TRBD2 (6 bases). CDR1 is SGHRS and CDR2 is YFSETQ in the germline V gene. V gave up 0 bases and J gave up 5 bases, with 6 bases separating them. This CDR3 has 12 amino acids. CDR3 loop: CASSLAGDEQYF. In DNA, the CDR3 is TGCGCCAGCAGCTTGGCGGGAGACGAGCAGTACTTC.

In its sample, this clone was seen a few times. V gene TRBV27 combines with J gene TRBJ1-2, with 9 bases lining up with TRBD1. The germline V gene has CDR1 MNHEY and CDR2 SMNVEV (reference sequence). V gave up 4 bases and J gave up 10 bases; unmatched junction bases: 10. CDR3 length equals 14 residues. This CDR3 reads CASSSYPNRGPYTF. The CDR3 DNA reads as TGTGCCAGCAGTTCATACCCCAACAGGGGGCCCTACACCTTC.

V gene TRBV13 combines with J gene TRBJ1-2; the match to TRBD1 covers 9 bases. V lost 4 bases, J lost 7 bases, and 10 bases stayed unmatched. Looked up from germline, CDR1 is PRHDT and CDR2 is FYEKMQ (reference sequence). The CDR3 covers 15 residues. Here the CDR3 DNA reads TGTGCCAGCAGCTCGCCGGGACAGGGTTATTTTGGCTACACCTTC. Translated: CASSSPGQGYFGYTF. The full variable domain, its missing parts supplied by reference TRBV13 and TRBJ1-2, is AAGVIQSPRHLIKEKRETATLKCYPIPRHDTVYWYQQGPGQDPQFLISFYEKMQSDKGSIPDRFSAQQFSDYHSELNMSSLELGDSALYFCASSSPGQGYFGYTFGSGTRLTVV.

This rearrangement joins TRBV19 to TRBJ1-2; 10 bases agree with TRBD1. The CDR3 runs 14 residues. V shed 6 bases, J shed 3 bases, and the junction held 4 bases outside the gene matches. Germline CDR1 and CDR2: LNHDA and SQIVND (reference sequence). CDR3 coding DNA: TGTGCCAGTAGCAAAGGGACAGGGGACTATGGCTACACCTTC. Its translation: CASSKGTGDYGYTF.

This chain joins TRBV29-1 and TRBJ1-2; D is ambiguous. The CDR3 sequence is 10 residues long. Germline V gives CDR1 SQVTM, CDR2 ANQGSEA. V lost 5 bases and J lost 6, with 7 bases in between. Here the CDR3 reads CSVRQDGYTF. CDR3 sequence (DNA): TGCAGCGTTCGGCAGGATGGCTACACCTTC.

The V and J genes are TRBV27 and TRBJ1-1, with 9 bases that match TRBD1. The CDR3 sequence is 16 residues long. Looked up from germline, CDR1 is MNHEY and CDR2 is SMNVEV (reference sequence). V lost 6 bases, J lost 4 bases, and 12 bases stayed unmatched. CDR3 DNA: TGTGCCAGCAGCCTTGACAGGGGGACCTCTAGCACTGAAGCTTTCTTT. This codes for CASSLDRGTSSTEAFF.

The chain carries TRBV7-6 and TRBJ1-3, with D maybe TRBD1 (6 bases). The CDR3 is 16 amino acids. Trimming cost V 1 base and J 0 bases, with 10 bases left between them. Germline V gene sequence: CDR1 SGHVS, CDR2 FNYEAQ. CDR3 DNA sequence: TGTGCCAGCAGCTTAGGGTCAGGGGCCTCTGGAAACACCATATATTTT. It specifies CASSLGSGASGNTIYF.

The rearrangement links TRBV5-8 to TRBJ2-3; D gene ambiguous. Trimming stripped 2 bases from V and 4 bases from J, with 8 bases between. The CDR3 length is 13 residues. Germline-derived CDR1 and CDR2 are SGHTS and YDEGEE. The CDR3 bases are TGTGCCAGCAGCTTCCGAGAAGCAGATACGCAGTATTTT. This translates into CASSFREADTQYF.

This chain links TRBV6-5 with TRBJ2-7, with 9 nucleotides matching TRBD1. With 6 bases clipped from V and 0 bases from J, the junction kept 6 bases outside the gene matches. The CDR3 contains 15 residues. CDR1 MNHEY and CDR2 SVGAGI come from the germline V gene. The CDR3 nucleotides are TGTGCCAGCAGAGCGGGACAGGGAGGCTCCTACGAGCAGTACTTC. Translation: CASRAGQGGSYEQYF.